This record covers a single TCR beta chain. Its antigen is unidentified. The sample belongs to a study of cytomegalovirus exposure and HLA in healthy donors. Assay: immunoSEQ multiplex PCR; the TCRdb copy retains only in-frame clones and omits some. The sample contains 140,000 or so clones, about nine tenths of which appear only once. Whole-study results and caveats: In the roughly 130 validation repertoires, a later analysis found that first-cohort TCR clusters tended to co-occur. In vitro confirmation showed a few CMV-associated chains to be CMV antigen specific. The study designated about 180 TCR beta chains cytomegalovirus-associated.

The V gene's germline CDR1 is SEHNR and CDR2 FQNEAQ (reference sequence). V was clipped by 2 bases and J by 2 bases, with 7 bases between them. The CDR3 has 14 amino acids. Source material: PBMCs. The chain couples TRBV7-9 to TRBJ1-3, with D maybe TRBD1 (6 bases). This receptor was obtained from a woman aged 25 to 39 in good health and CMV-seropositive. The CDR3 loop reads CASSLTGPGNTIYF. In DNA form, the CDR3 reads TGTGCCAGCAGCTTAACAGGGCCTGGAAACACCATATATTTT.